Given below is one T cell receptor beta chain in context. This CDR3 is also generated by other DNA sequences in the sample. Sequencing used immunoSEQ multiplex PCR; TCRdb keeps in-frame clones, though not all of them. The repertoire holds around 59,000 clones, with roughly 80% as singletons. Germline CDR1 and CDR2: SGHRS and YFSETQ. V gave up 1 base and J gave up 1 base; unmatched junction bases: 1. The CDR3 is 15 residues long. This specimen belongs to a study of blood T cell repertoires in COVID-19. V gene TRBV5-1 combines with J gene TRBJ2-1; 8 positions match TRBD2. Sample: peripheral blood. The sequence derives from a human donor in a cohort sampled during active COVID-19. In nucleotides, the CDR3 is TGCGCCAGCAGCTTGACTAGCGGTTCCTACAATGAGCAGTTCTTC. Translating it yields CASSLTSGSYNEQFF. Full variable domain (rest looked up from reference TRBV5-1 and TRBJ2-1): KAGVTQTPRYLIKTRGQQVTLSCSPISGHRSVSWYQQTPGQGLQFLFEYFSETQRNKGNFPGRFSGRQFSNSRSEMNVSTLELGDSALYLCASSLTSGSYNEQFFGPGTRLTVL.